Sequencing of this TCR beta chain was carried out in a study of breast tumors, draining lymph nodes, adjacent tissues. From germline, CDR1 is SGDLS and CDR2 YYNGEE. V was shortened by 3 bases and J by 9 bases, with 9 bases between the two germline ends. CDR3 length: 12 residues. TCRdb used MiXCR to reprocess the multiplex PCR reads, holding one entry per CDR3 protein. Counted here are roughly 70,000 distinct CDR3 sequences, around two fifths occurring once; the ten biggest clones make up about 8.4%. The clonotype comes from a female donor with breast cancer. Some clones in this sample may be carry-over from other donors' samples. Material for sequencing was breast tumor tissue. This sequence joins TRBV9 and TRBJ2-2; D ambiguous. CDR3 in amino acids: CASSGENRELFF. The CDR3 DNA reads TGTGCCAGCAGCGGGGAAAACAGGGAGCTGTTTTTT.